The sequence of this TCR beta chain was determined in a study of shared clonotypes between healthy human individuals (dated by TCRdb to the early 2020s). With regard to the full study: The cohort included a few men and a couple of women between 18 and 49 years of age. To estimate repertoire size and how much clonotype sharing occurs between individuals, the study deeply sequenced the blood TCR repertoires of roughly 5 healthy adults. Each donor's leukapheresis produced roughly between roughly 0.85 and 9.5 billion PBMCs. Libraries were prepared and TCR repertoires were sequenced by different laboratories using diverse techniques, in order to increase sequencing depth and limit assay-specific biases. For each donor, three plates each were used for CD4 naive and CD4 memory, two plates were used for CD8 naive, and one plate was used for CD8 memory. Here is what the overall study found, with its caveats: Compared with non-shared clonotypes, clonotypes shared by all four sorted-subset donors had higher generation probabilities. Because the study included only a small number of donors, the genetic and exposure-history diversity represented was limited. Incomplete sequencing was indicated by rarefaction of sorted-subset datasets, despite the large sequencing depth. Naive subsets generally had larger estimated clonotype richness than memory subsets. Across four donors, approximately 5% of naive CD4, 3% to 4% of naive CD8, about 2.3% of memory CD4, and around 0.4% of memory CD8 clonotypes were shared. Based on pairwise subsampling, the degree of clonotype sharing among donors was expected to be affected by sequencing depth. Sampling was restricted to blood, and TCR repertoires in tissue are likely to differ from TCR repertoires in blood.

A note on this clone: Its recognized antigen is unknown. Nothing much larger sits one base from this clone, and base qualities are not available.

Donors were healthy HIV-negative adults with no recently reported acute infections or vaccinations. Every donor was a Caucasian adult residing in Nashville, Tennessee, USA. Magnetic negative selection was used to enrich CD4+ T cells, after which naive cells were positively selected on CD45RA and the negative fraction became the memory subset. Blood was collected by leukapheresis, and PBMCs were isolated by Ficoll-Histopaque density gradient centrifugation and then cryopreserved in liquid nitrogen vapor phase. Analytical flow cytometry was used to check the purity and quantity of each magnetically sorted T cell population. From each sorted fraction, genomic DNA was isolated and quantified by UV absorbance on a Nanodrop 2000c. Using the deep immunoSEQ assay, multiplex PCR amplified TCR CDR3 regions from genomic DNA. For each cell subset, the extracted genomic DNA was distributed evenly across all wells of several immunoSEQ 96-well plates, and each plate served as one replicate. For sorted subsets, approximately 210 ng of genomic DNA, equivalent to 30,000 or so T cell genomes, went into each replicate PCR. Purified libraries were quantified with a Qubit 3.0 fluorometer, sized on a Bioanalyzer 2100, and re-quantified with the KAPA Library Quantification kit. Every immunoSEQ 96-well plate was sequenced on a dedicated single-read 150-cycle Illumina NextSeq 550 flow cell. The published analysis was carried out like this. Because the immunoSEQ output included only junctional sequences and no quality scores, the filtering could not be the same as the filtering used for full-length reads. Sequences were annotated with PyIR, a Python wrapper for IgBLAST v1.9, using IMGT germline references to assign V/J genes and CDR3. Any read was removed if the V/J assignment was weak (E-value above 1e-6), the CDR3 was missing, or the read contained stop codons, out-of-frame junctions, or ambiguous translated residues. V3J clonotypes were defined as sequences sharing an identical inferred V gene, J gene, and CDR3 amino acid sequence. Percentage overlap between repertoires was computed as shared unique clonotypes divided by the size of the smaller repertoire. Richness of each repertoire was evaluated using RTK rarefaction, the Chao1 estimator, and Recon v2.1 estimates of unobserved clonotypes. Generation probabilities were computed with OLGA for all TCRbeta clonotypes obtained by the gDNA method from several donors. TCRdb stores this immuneACCESS table with in-frame sequences only. Part of the clones is absent; in the studies checked, under half of the shortfall reflects unresolved V genes, and no reason is known for the rest. D and trimming were read from the DNA, whereas the V and J calls and clone size are those reported in that table. The sample table records under 600,000 clones; roughly 95% of these occur just once. 0.05% to 0.07% of the sample comes from the top ten.

From the germline V gene (reference sequence), CDR1 is SEHNR and CDR2 is FQNEAQ. Relative to germline, V is missing 5 bases and J is missing 6 bases, with 8 bases of the junction outside any gene match. The CDR3 runs 16 residues from the cysteine to the phenylalanine. The sequence is cut down to CDR3 DNA, 48 bases in frame from base 1. The sequence was obtained from a woman aged 25 to 39 in good health. What was sequenced was naive CD4+ T cells sorted from blood. In the paper's terms, the cell subset or site label means: CD45RA+ positively selected. Recombination connected TRBV7-9 to TRBJ2-2, with TRBD2 matching 11 junction bases. The CDR3 protein is CASSATSGSSPGELFF. Read as DNA, the sequence is TGTGCCAGCAGCGCTACTAGCGGGAGCTCTCCCGGGGAGCTGTTTTTT.